The clone carrying this TCR beta chain appeared once. The antigen remains undetermined. V shed 1 base, J shed 8 bases, and the junction held 5 bases outside the gene matches. Germline lookup yields CDR1 SGHVS and CDR2 FQNEAQ. CDR3 size: 15 residues. These data belong to a study of cytomegalovirus exposure and HLA in healthy donors. Study-level results: Upon later analysis, TCR association rates were observed to vary by HLA locus, being highest for DRB1 and lowest for HLA-C. The presence/absence work took it that sequencing depth was about the same across donors. A later analysis reportedly found fewer N-insertions in an Asian-associated ancestry cluster than the roughly 670-donor mean. Later analysis identified 16,951 TCR beta sequences associated with HLA alleles, using a false discovery rate threshold of 0.05.

Primers included in the PCR were 60 Vbeta and 13 Jbeta primers. TCRdb's table, derived via immunoSEQ multiplex PCR, lists solely in-frame clones and lacks some. The data contain about 130,000 clones, roughly 79% of them singletons. Sequencing was carried out using PBMCs. V is TRBV7-8 and J is TRBJ1-4; 9 bases line up with TRBD1. The sequence derives from a man between 18 and 35 years old in good health and CMV-seronegative. As DNA, the CDR3 is TGTGCCAGCAGCTTAGGACAGGGGGTGCGAGAAAAACTGTTTTTT. It yields the protein CASSLGQGVREKLFF.